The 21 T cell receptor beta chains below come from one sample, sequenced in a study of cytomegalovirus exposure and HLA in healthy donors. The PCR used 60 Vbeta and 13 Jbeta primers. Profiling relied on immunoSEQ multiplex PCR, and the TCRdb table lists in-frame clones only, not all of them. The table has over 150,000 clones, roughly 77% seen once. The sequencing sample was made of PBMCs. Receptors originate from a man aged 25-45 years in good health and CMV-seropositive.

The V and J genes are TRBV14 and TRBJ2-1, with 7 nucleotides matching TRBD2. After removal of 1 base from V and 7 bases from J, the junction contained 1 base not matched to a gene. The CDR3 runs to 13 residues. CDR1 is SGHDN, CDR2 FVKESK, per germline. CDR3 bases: TGTGCCAGCAGCCAAGGGGGGGGGAATGAGCAGTTCTTC. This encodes CASSQGGGNEQFF.

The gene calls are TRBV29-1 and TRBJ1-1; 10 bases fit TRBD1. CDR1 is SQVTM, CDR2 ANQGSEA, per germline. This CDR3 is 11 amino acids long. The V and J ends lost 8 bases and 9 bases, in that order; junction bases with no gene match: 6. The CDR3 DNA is TGCAGCTTACGGGACAGGGGTAAAGCTTTCTTT. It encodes CSLRDRGKAFF.

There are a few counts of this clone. The CDR3 sequence is CATSRGLSGLEQYF. The CDR3 DNA follows: TGTGCCACCAGCAGGGGACTCTCTGGGCTCGAGCAGTACTTC. The chain combines TRBV15 with TRBJ2-7; a possible D gene is TRBD2 (6 bases). CDR1 and CDR2 (germline): LNHNV, YYDKDF (reference sequence). V lost 3 bases and J lost 6, with 15 bases in between. The CDR3 is 14 amino acids.

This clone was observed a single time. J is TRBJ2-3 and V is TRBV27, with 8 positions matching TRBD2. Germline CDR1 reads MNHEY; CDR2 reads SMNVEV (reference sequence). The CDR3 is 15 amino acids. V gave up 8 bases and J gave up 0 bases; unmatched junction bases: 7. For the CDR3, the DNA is TGTGCCAGCTTGGCGGGAGGCTCTAGCACAGATACGCAGTATTTT. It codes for CASLAGGSSTDTQYF.

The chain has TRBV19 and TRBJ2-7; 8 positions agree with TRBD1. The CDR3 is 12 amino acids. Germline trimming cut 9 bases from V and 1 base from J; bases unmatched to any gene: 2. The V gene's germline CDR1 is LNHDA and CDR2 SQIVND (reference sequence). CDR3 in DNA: TGTGCCAGCGGACAGGGTTCCTACGAGCAGTACTTC. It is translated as CASGQGSYEQYF.

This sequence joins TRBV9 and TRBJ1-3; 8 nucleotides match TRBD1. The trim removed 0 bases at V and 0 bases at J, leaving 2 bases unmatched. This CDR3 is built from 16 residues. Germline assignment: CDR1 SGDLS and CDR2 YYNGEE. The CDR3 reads CASSVGTGISGNTIYF. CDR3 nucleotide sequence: TGTGCCAGCAGCGTAGGGACAGGGATCTCTGGAAACACCATATATTTT. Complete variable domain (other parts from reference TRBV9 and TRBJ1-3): DSGVTQTPKHLITATGQRVTLRCSPRSGDLSVYWYQQSLDQGLQFLIQYYNGEERAKGNILERFSAQQFPDLHSELNLSSLELGDSALYFCASSVGTGISGNTIYFGEGSWLTVV.

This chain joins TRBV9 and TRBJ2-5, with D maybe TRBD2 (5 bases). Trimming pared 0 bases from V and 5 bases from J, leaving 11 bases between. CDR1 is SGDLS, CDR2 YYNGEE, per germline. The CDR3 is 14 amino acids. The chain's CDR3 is CASSVGPGLETQYF. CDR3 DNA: TGTGCCAGCAGCGTAGGACCGGGATTGGAGACCCAGTACTTC.

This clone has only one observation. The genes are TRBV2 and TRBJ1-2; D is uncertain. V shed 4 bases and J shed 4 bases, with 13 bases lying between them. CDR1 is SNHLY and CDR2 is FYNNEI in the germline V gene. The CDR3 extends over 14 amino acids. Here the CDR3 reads CASSAGPPSYGYTF. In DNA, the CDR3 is TGTGCCAGCAGTGCCGGTCCCCCGTCCTATGGCTACACCTTC.

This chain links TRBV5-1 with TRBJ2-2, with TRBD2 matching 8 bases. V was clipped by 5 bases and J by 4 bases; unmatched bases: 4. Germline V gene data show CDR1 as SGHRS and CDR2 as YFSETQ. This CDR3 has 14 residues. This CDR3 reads CASRTGGGTGELFF. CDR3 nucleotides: TGCGCCAGCAGAACCGGGGGGGGCACCGGGGAGCTGTTTTTT.

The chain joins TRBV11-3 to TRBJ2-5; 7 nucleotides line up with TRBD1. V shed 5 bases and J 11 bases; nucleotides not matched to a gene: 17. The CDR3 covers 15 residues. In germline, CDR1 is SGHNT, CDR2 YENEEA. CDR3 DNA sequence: TGTGCCAGCAGCCCGACCGGGACAGCCATCTCAGGGCAGTACTTC. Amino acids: CASSPTGTAISGQYF. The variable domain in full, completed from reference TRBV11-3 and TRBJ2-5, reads EAGVVQSPRYKIIEKKQPVAFWCNPISGHNTLYWYLQNLGQGPELLIRYENEEAVDDSQLPKDRFSAERLKGVDSTLKIQPAELGDSAVYLCASSPTGTAISGQYFGPGTRLLVL.

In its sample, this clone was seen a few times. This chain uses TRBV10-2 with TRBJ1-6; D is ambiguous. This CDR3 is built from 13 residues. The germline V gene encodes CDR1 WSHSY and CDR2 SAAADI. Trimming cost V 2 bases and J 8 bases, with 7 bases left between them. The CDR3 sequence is CASSEVIHSPLHF. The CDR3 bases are TGCGCCAGCAGTGAGGTCATCCATTCACCCCTCCACTTT.

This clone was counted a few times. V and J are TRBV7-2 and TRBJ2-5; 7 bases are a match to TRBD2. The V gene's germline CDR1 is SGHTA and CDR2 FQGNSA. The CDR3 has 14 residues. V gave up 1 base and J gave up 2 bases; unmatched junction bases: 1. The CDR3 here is CASSLGGLQETQYF. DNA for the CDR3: TGTGCCAGCAGCTTAGGGGGACTACAAGAGACCCAGTACTTC.

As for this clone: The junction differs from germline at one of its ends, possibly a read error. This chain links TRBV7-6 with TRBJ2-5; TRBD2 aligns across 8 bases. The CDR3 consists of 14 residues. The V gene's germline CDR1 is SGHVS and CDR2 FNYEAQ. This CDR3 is CASSLAGVKETQYF. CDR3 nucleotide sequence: TGTGCCAGCAGCCTAGCGGGCGTTAAAGAGACCCAGTACTTC.

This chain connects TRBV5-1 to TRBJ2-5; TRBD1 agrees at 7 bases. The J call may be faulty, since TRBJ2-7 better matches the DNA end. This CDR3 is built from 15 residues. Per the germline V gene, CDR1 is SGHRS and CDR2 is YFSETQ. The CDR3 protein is CASSLQGTGPYEQYF. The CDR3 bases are TGCGCCAGCAGCTTACAGGGGACCGGCCCCTACGAGCAGTACTTC.

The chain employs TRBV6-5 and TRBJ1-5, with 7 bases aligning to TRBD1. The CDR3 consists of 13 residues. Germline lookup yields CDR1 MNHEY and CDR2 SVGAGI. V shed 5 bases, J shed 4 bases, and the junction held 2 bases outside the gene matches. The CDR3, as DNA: TGTGCCAGCAGTCAACAGGGGAATCAGCCCCAGCATTTT. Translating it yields CASSQQGNQPQHF.

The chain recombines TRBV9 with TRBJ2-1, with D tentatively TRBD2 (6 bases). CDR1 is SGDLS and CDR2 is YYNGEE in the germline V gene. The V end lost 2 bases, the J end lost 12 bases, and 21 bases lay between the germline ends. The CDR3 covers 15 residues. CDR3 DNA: TGTGCCAGCAGCGTTGACCTAGGAGGGCGTGAAGGGCAGTTCTTC. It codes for CASSVDLGGREGQFF.

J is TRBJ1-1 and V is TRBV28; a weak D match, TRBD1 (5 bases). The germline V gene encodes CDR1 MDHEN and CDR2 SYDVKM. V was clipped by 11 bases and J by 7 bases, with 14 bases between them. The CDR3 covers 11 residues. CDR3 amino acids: CAGGTALEAFF. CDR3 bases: TGTGCCGGGGGGACCGCCCTTGAAGCTTTCTTT.

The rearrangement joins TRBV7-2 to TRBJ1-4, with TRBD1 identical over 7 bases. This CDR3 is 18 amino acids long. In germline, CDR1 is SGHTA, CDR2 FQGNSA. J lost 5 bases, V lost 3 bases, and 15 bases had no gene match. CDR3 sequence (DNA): TGTGCCAGCAGCTTGGGTGACTTTCCGGGACAGAAGAATGAAAAACTGTTTTTT. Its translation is CASSLGDFPGQKNEKLFF.

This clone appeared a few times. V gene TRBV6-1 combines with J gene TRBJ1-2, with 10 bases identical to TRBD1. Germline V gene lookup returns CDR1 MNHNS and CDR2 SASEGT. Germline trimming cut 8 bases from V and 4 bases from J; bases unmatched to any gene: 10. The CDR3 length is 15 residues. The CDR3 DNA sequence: TGTGCCAGCGGGGCCCCCGACAGGGGGCTCTATGGCTACACCTTC. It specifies CASGAPDRGLYGYTF.

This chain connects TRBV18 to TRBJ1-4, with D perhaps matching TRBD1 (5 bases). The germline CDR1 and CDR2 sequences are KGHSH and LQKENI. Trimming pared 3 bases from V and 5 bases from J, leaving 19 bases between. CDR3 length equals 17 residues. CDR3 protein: CASSPISTGRGNEKLFF. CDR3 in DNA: TGTGCCAGCTCACCGATCTCTACGGGACGGGGGAATGAAAAACTGTTTTTT.

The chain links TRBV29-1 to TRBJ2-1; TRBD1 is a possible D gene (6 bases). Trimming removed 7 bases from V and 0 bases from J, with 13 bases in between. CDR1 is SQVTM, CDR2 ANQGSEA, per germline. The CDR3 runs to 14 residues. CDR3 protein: CSGTARSSYNEQFF. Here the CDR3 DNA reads TGCAGCGGGACAGCCCGAAGCTCCTACAATGAGCAGTTCTTC.